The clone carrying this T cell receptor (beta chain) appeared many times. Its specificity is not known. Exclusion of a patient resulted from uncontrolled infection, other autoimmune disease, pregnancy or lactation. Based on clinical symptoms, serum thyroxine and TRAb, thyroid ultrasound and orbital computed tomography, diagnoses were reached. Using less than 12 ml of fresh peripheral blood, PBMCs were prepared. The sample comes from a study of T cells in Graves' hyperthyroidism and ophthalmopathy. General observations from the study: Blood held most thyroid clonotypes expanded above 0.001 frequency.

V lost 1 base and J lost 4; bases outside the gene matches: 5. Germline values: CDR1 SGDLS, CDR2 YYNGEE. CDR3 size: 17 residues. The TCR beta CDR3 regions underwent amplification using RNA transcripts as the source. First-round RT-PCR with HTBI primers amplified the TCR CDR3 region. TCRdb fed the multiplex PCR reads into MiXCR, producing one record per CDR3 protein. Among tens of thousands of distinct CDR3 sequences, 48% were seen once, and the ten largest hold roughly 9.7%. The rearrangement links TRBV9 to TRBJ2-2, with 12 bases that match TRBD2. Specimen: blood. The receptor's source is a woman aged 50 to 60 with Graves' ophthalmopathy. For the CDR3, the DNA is TGTGCCAGCAGCGTAAAGGCTAGCGGGGGGGCCACCGGGGAGCTGTTTTTT. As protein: CASSVKASGGATGELFF.